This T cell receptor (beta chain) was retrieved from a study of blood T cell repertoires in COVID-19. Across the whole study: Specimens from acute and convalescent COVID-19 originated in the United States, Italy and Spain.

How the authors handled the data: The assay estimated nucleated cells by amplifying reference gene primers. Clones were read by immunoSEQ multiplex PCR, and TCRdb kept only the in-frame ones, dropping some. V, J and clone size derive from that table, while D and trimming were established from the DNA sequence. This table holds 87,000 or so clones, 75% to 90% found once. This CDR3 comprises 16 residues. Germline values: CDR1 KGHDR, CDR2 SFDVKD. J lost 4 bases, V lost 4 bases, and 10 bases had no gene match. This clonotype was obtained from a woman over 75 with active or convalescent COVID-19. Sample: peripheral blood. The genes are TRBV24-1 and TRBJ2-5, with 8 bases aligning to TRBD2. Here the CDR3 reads CATSDPQTSAIETQYF. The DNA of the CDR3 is TGTGCCACCAGTGACCCCCAGACTAGCGCCATAGAGACCCAGTACTTC.